This T cell receptor beta chain was retrieved from a study of shared clonotypes between healthy human individuals. Study as a whole: CD4 naive cells filled three plates per donor, CD4 memory three, CD8 naive two and CD8 memory one. General study results and limits: Only blood samples were collected, and tissue repertoires likely differ.

Concerning this clone itself: Its antigen is unknown. The same CDR3 can be traced to other DNA sequences in this sample.

In the source study's methods: As immunoSEQ supplied junction-only sequences (without quality scores), filtering differed. Sequencing used immunoSEQ multiplex PCR; TCRdb keeps in-frame clones, though not all of them. D and trimming were read from the DNA, whereas the V and J calls and clone size are those reported in that table. Here the sample spans hundreds of thousands of clones, about nine tenths being singletons. CD8 memory merged CD45RO+ with CCR7-negative CD45RA+ TemRA cells. From germline, CDR1 is MNHEY and CDR2 SMNVEV (reference sequence). The CDR3 consists of 13 residues. V lost 4 bases to trimming and J lost 3 bases; unmatched junction nucleotides: 2.

Sequenced sample: memory CD8+ T cells sorted from blood. Subset described: CD45RO+ cells pooled with CCR7-negative TemRA cells. The chain links TRBV27 to TRBJ2-7; 8 bases match TRBD2. The receptor's source is a man between 18 and 35 years old in good health. The CDR3 loop is CASSSGTSYEQYF. The DNA for the CDR3 is TGTGCCAGCAGTTCGGGGACTAGCTACGAGCAGTACTTC.